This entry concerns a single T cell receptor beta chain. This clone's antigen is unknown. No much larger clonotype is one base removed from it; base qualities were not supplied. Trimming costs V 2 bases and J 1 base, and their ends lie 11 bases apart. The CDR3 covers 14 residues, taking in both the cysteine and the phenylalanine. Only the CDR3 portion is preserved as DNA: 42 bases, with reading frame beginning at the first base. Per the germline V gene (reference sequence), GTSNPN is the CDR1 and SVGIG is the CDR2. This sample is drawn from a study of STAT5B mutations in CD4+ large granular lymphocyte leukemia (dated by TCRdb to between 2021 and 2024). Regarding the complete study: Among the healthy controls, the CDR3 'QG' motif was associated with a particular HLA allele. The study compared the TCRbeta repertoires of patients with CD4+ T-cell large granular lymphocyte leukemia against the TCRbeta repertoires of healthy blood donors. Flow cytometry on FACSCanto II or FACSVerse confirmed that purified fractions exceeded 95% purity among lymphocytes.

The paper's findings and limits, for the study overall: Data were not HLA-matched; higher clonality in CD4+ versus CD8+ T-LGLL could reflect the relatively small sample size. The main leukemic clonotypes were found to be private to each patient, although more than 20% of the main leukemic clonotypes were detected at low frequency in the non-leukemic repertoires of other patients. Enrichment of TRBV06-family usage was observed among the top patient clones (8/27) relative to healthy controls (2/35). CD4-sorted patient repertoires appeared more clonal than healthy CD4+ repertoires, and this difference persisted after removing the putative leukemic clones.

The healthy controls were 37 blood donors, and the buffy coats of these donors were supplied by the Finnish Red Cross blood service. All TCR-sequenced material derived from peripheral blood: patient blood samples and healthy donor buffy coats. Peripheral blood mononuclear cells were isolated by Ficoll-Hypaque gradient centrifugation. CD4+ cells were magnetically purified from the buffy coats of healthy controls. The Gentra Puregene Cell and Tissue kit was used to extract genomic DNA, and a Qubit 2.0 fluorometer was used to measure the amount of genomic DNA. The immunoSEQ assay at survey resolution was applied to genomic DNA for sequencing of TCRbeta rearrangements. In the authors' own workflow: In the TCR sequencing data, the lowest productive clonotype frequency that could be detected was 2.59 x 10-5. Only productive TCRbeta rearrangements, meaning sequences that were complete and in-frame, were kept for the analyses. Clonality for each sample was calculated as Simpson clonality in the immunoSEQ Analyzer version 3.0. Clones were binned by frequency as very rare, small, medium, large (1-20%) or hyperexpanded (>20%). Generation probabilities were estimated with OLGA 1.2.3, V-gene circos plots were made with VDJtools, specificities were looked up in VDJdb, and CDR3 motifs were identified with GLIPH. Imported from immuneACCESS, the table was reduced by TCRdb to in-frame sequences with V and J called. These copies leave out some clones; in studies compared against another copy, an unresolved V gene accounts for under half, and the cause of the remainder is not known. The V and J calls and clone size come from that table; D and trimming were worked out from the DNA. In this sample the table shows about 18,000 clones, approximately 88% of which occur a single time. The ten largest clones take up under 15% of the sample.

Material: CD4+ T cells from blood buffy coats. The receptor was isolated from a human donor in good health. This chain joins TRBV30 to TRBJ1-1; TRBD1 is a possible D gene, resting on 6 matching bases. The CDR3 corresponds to CAWSLGARNTEAFF. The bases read TGTGCCTGGAGTTTGGGGGCGAGGAACACTGAAGCTTTCTTT. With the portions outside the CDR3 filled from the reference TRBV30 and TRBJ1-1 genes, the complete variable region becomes SQTIHQWPATLVQPVGSPLSLECTVEGTSNPNLYWYRQAAGRGLQLLFYSVGIGQISSEVPQNLSASRPQDRQFILSSKKLLLSDSGFYLCAWSLGARNTEAFFGQGTRLTVV.